These 20 T cell receptor beta chains came from one sample sequenced in a study of OX40 agonist ivuxolimab in advanced cancers. Using immunoSEQ multiplex PCR, the repertoire was profiled, and TCRdb retains in-frame clones only, with some absent. The sample shows about 64,000 clones, 75% to 95% of them seen only once. The sample here was CD4+ or CD8+ T cells sorted from blood, taken in a trial of the OX40 agonist ivuxolimab. The receptors were sampled from an adult with an advanced solid tumor such as melanoma, head and neck, liver or kidney cancer.

The chain joins TRBV7-9 to TRBJ2-1; 7 bases align to TRBD2. The ends lost 5 bases at V and 3 bases at J; junction bases unmatched: 10. This CDR3 region has 16 residues. CDR1 SEHNR and CDR2 FQNEAQ come from the germline V gene (reference sequence). The CDR3 nucleotides read TGTGCCAGCAGCCAGGATAGCGGGTTACTCTACAATGAGCAGTTCTTC. Amino acids: CASSQDSGLLYNEQFF.

The chain recombines TRBV7-6 with TRBJ2-3; 9 nucleotides line up with TRBD2. Per the germline V gene, CDR1 is SGHVS and CDR2 is FNYEAQ. This CDR3 contains 15 residues. J gave up 5 bases and V 3 bases, and 6 bases lay outside the gene matches. The CDR3 loop is CASSFSGSRKDTQYF. The CDR3, as DNA: TGTGCCAGCAGCTTTAGCGGGAGTAGGAAAGATACGCAGTATTTT.

V usage is TRBV19 and J usage is TRBJ2-3; 7 nucleotides line up with TRBD2. The CDR3 runs to 16 residues. The germline V gene encodes CDR1 LNHDA and CDR2 SQIVND (reference sequence). The V segment lost 1 base and the J segment 2 bases; nucleotides outside the gene matches: 6. The CDR3 DNA reads as TGTGCCAGTAGTATAGTGCGAGCGGGAACCACAGATACGCAGTATTTT. Encoded protein: CASSIVRAGTTDTQYF.

The chain carries TRBV4-1 and TRBJ2-1; tentatively, D is TRBD2 (5 bases). CDR3 length equals 14 residues. V lost 3 bases, J lost 5 bases, and 11 bases lay in between. CDR1 and CDR2 (germline): MGHRA, YSYEKL. The CDR3 is CASSHRRENNEQFF. CDR3 DNA sequence: TGCGCCAGCAGCCATCGACGGGAAAACAATGAGCAGTTCTTC.

This rearrangement joins TRBV10-1 to TRBJ2-1; TRBD2 matches 13 bases. Germline CDR1 reads WNHNN; CDR2 reads SYGVQD (reference sequence). The CDR3 runs 14 residues. Trimming cost V 6 bases and J 12 bases; bases outside gene matches: 8. The DNA for the CDR3 is TGCGCCAGCAGCGGGACTAGCGGGACCACACGGCAGTTCTTC. This encodes CASSGTSGTTRQFF.

The V call is TRBV18, the J call TRBJ2-5; 8 positions match TRBD2. V lost 0 bases to trimming and J lost 4 bases; unmatched junction nucleotides: 7. This CDR3 comprises 16 residues. Germline-derived CDR1 and CDR2 are KGHSH and LQKENI. CDR3 amino acids: CASSPPGLAGGETQYF. In nucleotides, the CDR3 is TGTGCCAGCTCACCACCGGGGCTAGCGGGCGGAGAGACCCAGTACTTC.

The chain couples TRBV10-1 to TRBJ2-1; 9 nucleotides agree with TRBD2. Per the germline V gene, CDR1 is WNHNN and CDR2 is SYGVQD (reference sequence). V shed 3 bases, J shed 9 bases, and the junction held 6 bases outside the gene matches. CDR3 length equals 14 residues. CDR3 DNA sequence: TGCGCCAGCAGTGAAGGACTAGCGAAATTTGAGCAGTTCTTC. Translation: CASSEGLAKFEQFF.

The V call is TRBV7-8, the J call TRBJ2-5; 9 bases fit TRBD1. The end of the DNA aligns better with TRBJ2-7, so the J call may be wrong. Germline V gene sequence: CDR1 SGHVS, CDR2 FQNEAQ. The CDR3 is 16 amino acids. The CDR3 coding sequence is TGTGCCAGCAGCTCATTCCGGGGACAGGGAGCCTACGAGCAGTACTTC. Its translation is CASSSFRGQGAYEQYF.

The chain uses TRBV18 and TRBJ1-2; D is possibly TRBD1 (6 bases). V was shortened by 6 bases and J by 8 bases, with 16 bases between the two germline ends. The CDR3 covers 13 residues. Germline assignment: CDR1 KGHSH and CDR2 LQKENI. CDR3 sequence reads: CASSPDRFRGYTF. The CDR3, as DNA: TGTGCCAGCTCCCCCGACAGGTTTAGAGGCTACACCTTC.

CDR3 amino acids: CASSPPALAEEQYF. CDR3 in DNA: TGTGCCAGCTCACCACCGGCACTCGCCGAGGAGCAGTACTTC. This sequence joins TRBV18 and TRBJ2-7; D unresolved. Trimming took 0 bases from V and 7 from J, leaving 13 bases between them. Germline CDR1 KGHSH, CDR2 LQKENI. The CDR3 extends over 14 amino acids.

CDR3 in DNA: TGTGCCAGCAGTTTAACCCATAACAGGGCCCATAGCTATGGCTACACCTTC. Translating it yields CASSLTHNRAHSYGYTF. This chain connects TRBV27 to TRBJ1-2, with D possibly TRBD1 on 6 matching bases. Germline-derived CDR1 and CDR2 are MNHEY and SMNVEV (reference sequence). This CDR3 has 17 residues. V shed 2 bases and J shed 4 bases, with 20 bases lying between them.

This rearrangement joins TRBV11-3 to TRBJ2-7; 10 bases line up with TRBD2. In germline, CDR1 is SGHNT, CDR2 YENEEA. The CDR3 spans 14 residues. J was trimmed by 2 bases and V by 5 bases; bases with no gene match: 3. CDR3 sequence (DNA): TGTGCCAGCAGCCCCAGCGGGAGGGCCTACGAGCAGTACTTC. This codes for CASSPSGRAYEQYF.

V usage is TRBV7-2 and J usage is TRBJ2-1, with D possibly being TRBD2 (5 bases). CDR1 and CDR2 from the germline V gene are SGHTA and FQGNSA. This CDR3 spans 13 amino acids. The V and J ends lost 1 base and 10 bases respectively, with 11 bases between them. CDR3 nucleotides: TGTGCCAGCAGCTTAGGAGTAGCGAGGGAGCAGTTCTTC. It codes for CASSLGVAREQFF.

The V call is TRBV11-3, the J call TRBJ2-6; tentatively, D is TRBD1 (6 bases). The CDR3 has 15 residues. V was clipped by 6 bases and J by 0 bases, with 9 bases between them. CDR1 and CDR2 (germline): SGHNT, YENEEA. CDR3 coding DNA: TGTGCCAGCAGAAGGGGGAACTCTGGGGCCAACGTCCTGACTTTC. It is translated as CASRRGNSGANVLTF.

V gene TRBV19 combines with J gene TRBJ2-3, with D maybe TRBD2 (5 bases). From germline, CDR1 is LNHDA and CDR2 SQIVND (reference sequence). The CDR3 covers 13 residues. V dropped 6 bases and J dropped 3 bases, with 10 bases sitting between them. DNA of the CDR3: TGTGCCAGTAGGCCTAGAGGGACAGATACGCAGTATTTT. Translating it yields CASRPRGTDTQYF.

This clone occurred once. The V and J genes are TRBV5-4 and TRBJ2-4; no clear D. Germline CDR1 SGHNT, CDR2 YYREEE (reference sequence). V lost 4 bases and J 0 bases, leaving 11 bases between the germline ends. The length of the CDR3 is 15 residues. The CDR3 region is CASSVFGLAKNIQYF. In DNA form, the CDR3 reads TGTGCCAGCAGCGTGTTCGGCCTAGCCAAAAACATTCAGTACTTC. Full variable domain (missing parts from reference TRBV5-4 and TRBJ2-4): ETGVTQSPTHLIKTRGQQVTLRCSSQSGHNTVSWYQQALGQGPQFIFQYYREEENGRGNFPPRFSGLQFPNYSSELNVNALELDDSALYLCASSVFGLAKNIQYFGAGTRLSVL.

The V and J genes are TRBV5-1 and TRBJ2-2, with 8 bases that match TRBD2. The CDR3 totals 16 residues. V lost 0 bases, J lost 2 bases, and 3 bases stayed unmatched. Germline values: CDR1 SGHRS, CDR2 YFSETQ. The CDR3 sequence is CASSLGTSGNTGELFF. CDR3 DNA: TGCGCCAGCAGCTTGGGCACTAGCGGTAACACCGGGGAGCTGTTTTTT.

The gene calls are TRBV6-5 and TRBJ1-5, with D unresolved. CDR1 and CDR2 from the germline V gene are MNHEY and SVGAGI. Trimming took 0 bases from V and 6 from J, leaving 6 bases between them. CDR3 length equals 13 residues. CDR3 DNA: TGTGCCAGCAGTTACTCGATCGCTCAGCCCCAGCATTTT. It encodes CASSYSIAQPQHF.

This clone appeared a single time. This chain uses TRBV10-3 with TRBJ2-7; D remains unclear. CDR3 size: 12 residues. In germline, CDR1 is ENHRY, CDR2 SYGVKD. V lost 3 bases and J 1 base, leaving 4 bases between the germline ends. CDR3 nucleotides: TGTGCCATCAGTGACAAGTCCTACGAGCAGTACTTC. Translation gives CAISDKSYEQYF.

V usage is TRBV27 and J usage is TRBJ2-5; TRBD2 aligns across 7 bases. The junction had 5 bases not matched to a gene; V was cut back by 5 bases and J by 2 bases. Germline V CDR1 and CDR2: MNHEY, SMNVEV (reference sequence). This CDR3 region has 14 residues. Here the CDR3 DNA reads TGTGCCAGCAGTCACCACGGGGGGCAAGAGACCCAGTACTTC. Residues: CASSHHGGQETQYF.